Presented here are 25 T cell receptor beta chains from one specimen sequenced in a study of a mutant IDH1 vaccine in newly diagnosed glioma. These TCRs' antigens remain unknown. Produced via immunoSEQ multiplex PCR; TCRdb's table is partial and in-frame only. This table has 35,000 to 45,000 clones, approximately 83% appearing once. Time point here: week 35, safety follow-up. Mutant IDH1 20-mer peptide, at 300 ug, made up each vaccine dose, with topical imiquimod. The sequencing used PBMCs, collected from a glioma patient whose treatment included an IDH1 peptide vaccine. The source of these receptors is a woman in her forties or fifties with glioma.

The chain links TRBV5-4 to TRBJ1-2, with D possibly matching TRBD1 (6 bases). The V gene lost 4 bases and the J gene lost 7 bases, with 26 bases spanning the gap. This CDR3 has 17 residues. Germline-derived CDR1 and CDR2 are SGHNT and YYREEE (reference sequence). The CDR3 DNA reads TGTGCCAGCAGCGTCCCCGGGGCGGGGGGCCGGGGTGGTGGCTACACCTTC. Translation gives CASSVPGAGGRGGGYTF. The whole variable domain, filled in from reference TRBV5-4 and TRBJ1-2, reads ETGVTQSPTHLIKTRGQQVTLRCSSQSGHNTVSWYQQALGQGPQFIFQYYREEENGRGNFPPRFSGLQFPNYSSELNVNALELDDSALYLCASSVPGAGGRGGGYTFGSGTRLTVV.

This clone was detected once. The rearrangement joins TRBV9 to TRBJ1-1; D unclear. In germline, CDR1 is SGDLS, CDR2 YYNGEE. The CDR3 extends over 13 amino acids. V dropped 3 bases and J dropped 4 bases, with 10 bases sitting between them. CDR3 amino acids: CASSEWGSTEAFF. CDR3 bases: TGTGCCAGCAGCGAGTGGGGTAGCACTGAAGCTTTCTTT.

The chain is built from TRBV19 and TRBJ2-7; 11 bases match TRBD1. Germline V gene sequence: CDR1 LNHDA, CDR2 SQIVND (reference sequence). The CDR3 is made up of 14 amino acids. Unmatched junction bases numbered 5, after V lost 6 bases and J lost 4 bases. Written as DNA, the CDR3 is TGTGCCAGTAGGTCGGGACAGGGGGTGTACGAGCAGTACTTC. It specifies CASRSGQGVYEQYF.

With respect to this clone: It is unclear where the CDR3 begins or ends on the DNA, so no DNA is shown, and the CDR3 is as TCRdb lists it. The J gene is TRBJ2-5, the V gene TRBV13. The germline CDR1 and CDR2 sequences are PRHDT and FYEKMQ (reference sequence). Both ends counted, the CDR3 spans 14 residues. The CDR3 reads CASSFPSGRETQYF.

The J gene is TRBJ2-7, the V gene TRBV5-1, with TRBD1 matching over 8 bases. Germline CDR1 is SGHRS and CDR2 is YFSETQ. This CDR3 has 15 amino acids. Losses at the gene ends were 4 bases for V and 6 bases for J; bases not matched to a gene: 12. The CDR3 protein is CASSLGQGAWSEQYF. The CDR3 DNA reads TGCGCCAGCAGCCTCGGACAGGGAGCTTGGTCCGAGCAGTACTTC.

The gene calls are TRBV7-6 and TRBJ2-2; no firm D call. Per germline, CDR1 SGHVS and CDR2 FNYEAQ. The length of the CDR3 is 14 residues. Trimming removed 7 bases from V and 2 bases from J, with 11 bases in between. The CDR3 loop reads CASNIGPNTGELFF. The CDR3 coding sequence is TGTGCCAGCAATATAGGCCCCAACACCGGGGAGCTGTTTTTT.

The chain employs TRBV19 and TRBJ2-7; TRBD1 matches 8 bases. V lost 5 bases to trimming and J lost 9 bases; unmatched junction nucleotides: 12. This CDR3 spans 14 amino acids. CDR1 is LNHDA and CDR2 is SQIVND in the germline V gene (reference sequence). The CDR3 here is CASSPGQETLRQYF. In nucleotides, the CDR3 is TGTGCCAGTAGTCCGGGACAGGAGACCCTAAGGCAGTACTTC.

V and J are TRBV14 and TRBJ2-5; D perhaps matches TRBD2 (6 bases). Per the germline V gene, CDR1 is SGHDN and CDR2 is FVKESK. The germline V and J ends were trimmed by 1 base and 5 bases, with 11 bases remaining between them. The CDR3 totals 14 residues. Written as DNA, the CDR3 is TGTGCCAGCAGCCAAGCGGGGAGGACGGAGACCCAGTACTTC. Encoded protein: CASSQAGRTETQYF.

This rearrangement joins TRBV30 to TRBJ2-1; 10 bases match TRBD2. The V gene end was trimmed by 3 bases and the J gene end by 10 bases; junction bases not matched to a gene: 9. The CDR3 is 14 amino acids. Germline CDR1 and CDR2: GTSNPN and SVGIG (reference sequence). CDR3 region: CAWSRGSGGLEQFF. Written as DNA, the CDR3 is TGTGCCTGGAGCCGTGGTAGCGGGGGGCTAGAGCAGTTCTTC.

The rearrangement joins TRBV25-1 to TRBJ2-3, with D maybe TRBD2 (7 bases). The CDR3 extends over 16 amino acids. Germline V CDR1 and CDR2: MGHDK, SYGVNS. The V end was cut by 7 bases, the J end by 6 bases, with 23 bases between. CDR3 protein: CASTTGGAGEADTQYF. The DNA of the CDR3 is TGTGCCAGCACCACGGGGGGCGCTGGGGAAGCGGATACGCAGTATTTT.

The chain couples TRBV29-1 to TRBJ2-7, with a tentative D call TRBD1 (6 bases). Looked up from germline, CDR1 is SQVTM and CDR2 is ANQGSEA. Trimming removed 3 bases from V and 3 bases from J, with 15 bases in between. The CDR3 runs to 14 residues. The CDR3 DNA reads as TGCAGCGTTGAGGGGGCAGGAGATCACTACGAGCAGTACTTC. Translating gives CSVEGAGDHYEQYF.

The chain links TRBV7-2 to TRBJ2-1; TRBD1 matches 7 bases. Trimming at V came to 5 bases and at J to 5 bases, leaving 12 bases not matched to a gene. CDR1 and CDR2 (germline): SGHTA, FQGNSA. This CDR3 has 16 residues. In DNA, the CDR3 is TGTGCCAGCAGCCCGACAGGGACCCAGGTCAACAATGAGCAGTTCTTC. As protein: CASSPTGTQVNNEQFF. Variable domain in full (rest from reference TRBV7-2 and TRBJ2-1): GAGVSQSPSNKVTEKGKDVELRCDPISGHTALYWYRQSLGQGLEFLIYFQGNSAPDKSGLPSDRFSAERTGGSVSTLTIQRTQQEDSAVYLCASSPTGTQVNNEQFFGPGTRLTVL.

This chain uses TRBV18 with TRBJ2-2; D is possibly TRBD1 or TRBD2 (5 bases each). The germline gives CDR1 KGHSH, CDR2 LQKENI. There are 16 residues in the CDR3. Trimming stripped 6 bases from V and 2 bases from J, with 16 bases between. CDR3 DNA sequence: TGTGCCAGCTCCCCCCCTAAGAGGGGAAACACCGGGGAGCTGTTTTTT. Protein: CASSPPKRGNTGELFF.

The chain has TRBV4-3 and TRBJ1-6; D gene unclear. The CDR3 is 13 residues long. Germline V gene lookup returns CDR1 LGHNA and CDR2 YSLEER. Trimming removed 0 bases from V and 8 bases from J, with 5 bases in between. The CDR3 reads CASSQEADSPLHF. CDR3 DNA sequence: TGCGCCAGCAGCCAAGAGGCAGATTCACCCCTCCACTTT.

The J gene is TRBJ1-4, the V gene TRBV7-2; D is unclear. V lost 6 bases and J 0 bases, leaving 17 bases between the germline ends. Germline loops: CDR1 SGHTA, CDR2 FQGNSA. The CDR3 totals 17 residues. The CDR3 bases are TGTGCCAGCAGTTTGGGCCTTGGACCCACAACTAATGAAAAACTGTTTTTT. Amino acids: CASSLGLGPTTNEKLFF.

J is TRBJ1-5 and V is TRBV19, with 8 bases aligning to TRBD1. This CDR3 is 14 amino acids long. Losses at the gene ends were 5 bases for V and 6 bases for J; bases not matched to a gene: 6. The germline CDR1 and CDR2 sequences are LNHDA and SQIVND (reference sequence). CDR3 nucleotides: TGTGCCAGTAGTCAGGGGGCAGGGAGTCAGCCCCAGCATTTT. Translation: CASSQGAGSQPQHF.

V and J are TRBV5-1 and TRBJ2-3; 14 bases align to TRBD2. This CDR3 is 18 amino acids long. V gave up 2 bases and J gave up 4 bases; unmatched junction bases: 9. The germline gives CDR1 SGHRS, CDR2 YFSETQ. The CDR3 DNA follows: TGCGCCAGCAGCTTTATGACTAGCGGGGGGGCAGAGGCAGATACGCAGTATTTT. As protein: CASSFMTSGGAEADTQYF.

The chain has TRBV6-4 and TRBJ2-3, with 9 bases fitting TRBD2. Germline loops: CDR1 MRHNA, CDR2 SNTAGT. CDR3 size: 15 residues. Trimming at V came to 1 base and at J to 1 base, leaving 0 bases not matched to a gene. CDR3 residues: CASSDLAGGTDTQYF. CDR3 sequence (DNA): TGTGCCAGCAGTGACTTAGCGGGGGGCACAGATACGCAGTATTTT.

V gene TRBV19 combines with J gene TRBJ2-6, with D perhaps matching TRBD1 (6 bases). This CDR3 contains 16 residues. V lost 1 base and J lost 2, with 9 bases in between. Germline-derived CDR1 and CDR2 are LNHDA and SQIVND (reference sequence). The CDR3 loop reads CASSIGPGAGANVLTF. The CDR3 DNA reads as TGTGCCAGTAGTATAGGCCCAGGGGCTGGGGCCAACGTCCTGACTTTC.

V usage is TRBV7-3 and J usage is TRBJ1-6; the match to TRBD1 covers 7 bases. This CDR3 is 15 amino acids long. Trimming cost V 4 bases and J 9 bases; bases outside gene matches: 9. Looked up from germline, CDR1 is SGHTA and CDR2 is FQGTGA. CDR3 in DNA: TGTGCCAGCAGCTCATACGATACAGGGGTTTCACCCCTCCACTTT. Amino acids: CASSSYDTGVSPLHF.

The chain combines TRBV14 with TRBJ1-1, with D unclear. The CDR3 length is 13 residues. Trimming stripped 0 bases from V and 0 bases from J, with 2 bases between. In germline, CDR1 is SGHDN, CDR2 FVKESK. The CDR3 loop is CASSQEMNTEAFF. Written as DNA, the CDR3 is TGTGCCAGCAGCCAAGAAATGAACACTGAAGCTTTCTTT.

The chain links TRBV5-4 to TRBJ1-6; D might be TRBD1 (6 bases). CDR1 and CDR2 from the germline V gene are SGHNT and YYREEE (reference sequence). The CDR3 is 15 amino acids. Trimming stripped 4 bases from V and 6 bases from J, with 14 bases between. CDR3 region: CASSTPGTFNSPLHF. CDR3 coding DNA: TGTGCCAGCAGCACGCCCGGGACATTTAATTCACCCCTCCACTTT.

This chain uses TRBV15 with TRBJ2-5; D unclear. The germline gives CDR1 LNHNV, CDR2 YYDKDF (reference sequence). The CDR3 length is 15 residues. Trimming cost V 0 bases and J 2 bases, with 10 bases left between them. This chain's CDR3 is CATSRDPNAQETQYF. The DNA for the CDR3 is TGTGCCACCAGCAGAGATCCCAATGCTCAAGAGACCCAGTACTTC.

Only a few counts were recorded for this clone. The rearrangement links TRBV11-1 to TRBJ2-7; D gene unclear. Germline CDR1 reads SGHAT; CDR2 reads FQDESV (reference sequence). The germline V and J ends were trimmed by 5 bases and 6 bases, with 11 bases remaining between them. The CDR3 contains 12 residues. CDR3 in DNA: TGTGCCAGCAGCCCTTGGGATGGCGAGCAGTACTTC. Its protein product is CASSPWDGEQYF.

This chain joins TRBV6-1 and TRBJ1-2; no clear D. With 2 bases removed from V and 4 bases from J, the gap between germline ends came to 11 bases. The CDR3 runs 14 residues. The V gene's germline CDR1 is MNHNS and CDR2 SASEGT. CDR3 bases: TGTGCCAGCAGTGAAACGAGGAACAGCTATGGCTACACCTTC. Translation gives CASSETRNSYGYTF.